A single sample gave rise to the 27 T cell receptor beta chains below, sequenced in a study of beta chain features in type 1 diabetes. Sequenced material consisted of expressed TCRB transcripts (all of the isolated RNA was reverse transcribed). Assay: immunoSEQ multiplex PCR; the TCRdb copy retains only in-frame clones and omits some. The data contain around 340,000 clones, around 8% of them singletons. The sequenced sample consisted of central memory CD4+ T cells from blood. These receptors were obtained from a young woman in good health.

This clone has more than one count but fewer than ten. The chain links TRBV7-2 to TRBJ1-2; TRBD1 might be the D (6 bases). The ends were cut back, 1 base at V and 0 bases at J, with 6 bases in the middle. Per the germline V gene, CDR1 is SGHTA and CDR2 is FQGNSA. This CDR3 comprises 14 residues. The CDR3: CASSLGQANYGYTF. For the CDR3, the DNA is TGTGCCAGCAGCTTAGGACAGGCTAACTATGGCTACACCTTC.

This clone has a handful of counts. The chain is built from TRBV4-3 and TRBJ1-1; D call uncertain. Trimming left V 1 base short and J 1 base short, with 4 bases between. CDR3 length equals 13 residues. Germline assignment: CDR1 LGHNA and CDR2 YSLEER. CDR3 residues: CASSQAPNTEAFF. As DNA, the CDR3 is TGCGCCAGCAGCCAAGCTCCGAACACTGAAGCTTTCTTT.

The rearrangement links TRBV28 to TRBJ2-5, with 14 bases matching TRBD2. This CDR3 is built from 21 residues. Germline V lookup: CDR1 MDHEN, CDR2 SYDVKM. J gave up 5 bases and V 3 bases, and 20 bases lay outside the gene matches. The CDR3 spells CASSFSGFGKGLAGGSETQYF. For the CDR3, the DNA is TGTGCCAGCAGTTTTTCAGGTTTTGGAAAAGGACTAGCGGGAGGTAGTGAGACCCAGTACTTC.

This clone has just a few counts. The CDR3: CASSVGTHSGANVLTF. In nucleotides, the CDR3 is TGTGCCAGCAGCGTCGGGACACACTCTGGGGCCAACGTCCTGACTTTC. The V call is TRBV9, the J call TRBJ2-6; a possible D gene is TRBD1 (6 bases). Germline V gene sequence: CDR1 SGDLS, CDR2 YYNGEE. The CDR3 length is 16 residues. Trimming cost V 2 bases and J 0 bases, with 9 bases left between them.

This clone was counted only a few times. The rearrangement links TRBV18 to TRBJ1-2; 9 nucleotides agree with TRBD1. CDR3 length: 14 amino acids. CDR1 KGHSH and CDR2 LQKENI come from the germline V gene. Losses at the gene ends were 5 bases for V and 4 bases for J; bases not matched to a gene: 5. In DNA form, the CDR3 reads TGTGCCAGCTCAACTCGGGACAGGGCCTATGGCTACACCTTC. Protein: CASSTRDRAYGYTF.

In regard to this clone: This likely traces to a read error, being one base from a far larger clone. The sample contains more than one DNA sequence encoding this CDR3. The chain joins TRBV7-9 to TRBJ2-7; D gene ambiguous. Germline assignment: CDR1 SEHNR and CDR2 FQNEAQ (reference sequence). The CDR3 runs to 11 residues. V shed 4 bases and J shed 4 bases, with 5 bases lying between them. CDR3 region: CASSSHYEQYF. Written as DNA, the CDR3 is TGTGCCAGCAGCTCCCATTACGAGCAGTACTTC. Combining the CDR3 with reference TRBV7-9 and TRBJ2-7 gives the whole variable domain DTGVSQNPRHKITKRGQNVTFRCDPISEHNRLYWYRQTLGQGPEFLTYFQNEAQLEKSRLLSDRFSAERPKGSFSTLEIQRTEQGDSAMYLCASSSHYEQYFGPGTRLTVT.

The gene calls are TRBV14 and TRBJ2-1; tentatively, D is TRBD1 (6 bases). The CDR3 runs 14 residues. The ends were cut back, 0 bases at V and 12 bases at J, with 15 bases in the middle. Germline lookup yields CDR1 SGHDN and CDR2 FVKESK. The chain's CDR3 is CASSQDIRGRGQFF. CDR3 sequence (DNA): TGTGCCAGCAGCCAAGATATCAGGGGCCGTGGGCAGTTCTTC.

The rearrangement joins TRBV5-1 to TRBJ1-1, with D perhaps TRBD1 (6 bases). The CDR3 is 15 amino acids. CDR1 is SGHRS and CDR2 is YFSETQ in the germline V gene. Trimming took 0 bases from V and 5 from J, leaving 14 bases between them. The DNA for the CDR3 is TGCGCCAGCAGCTTGGTTTTACAGGGAAGGACTGAAGCTTTCTTT. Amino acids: CASSLVLQGRTEAFF.

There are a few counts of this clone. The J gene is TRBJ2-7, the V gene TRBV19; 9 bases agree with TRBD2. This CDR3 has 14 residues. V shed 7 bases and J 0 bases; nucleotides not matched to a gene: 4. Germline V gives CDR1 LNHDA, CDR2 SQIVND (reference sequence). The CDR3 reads CASKPGLASYEQYF. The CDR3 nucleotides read TGTGCCAGTAAGCCGGGACTAGCCTCCTACGAGCAGTACTTC. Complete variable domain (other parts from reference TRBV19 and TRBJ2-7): DGGITQSPKYLFRKEGQNVTLSCEQNLNHDAMYWYRQDPGQGLRLIYYSQIVNDFQKGDIAEGYSVSREKKESFPLTVTSAQKNPTAFYLCASKPGLASYEQYFGPGTRLTVT.

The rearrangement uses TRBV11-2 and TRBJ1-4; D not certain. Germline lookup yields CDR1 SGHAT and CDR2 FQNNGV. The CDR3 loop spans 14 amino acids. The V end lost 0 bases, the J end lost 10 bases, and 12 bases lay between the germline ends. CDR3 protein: CASSLDLEAGKLFF. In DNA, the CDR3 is TGTGCCAGCAGCTTAGATCTCGAAGCGGGAAAACTGTTTTTT.

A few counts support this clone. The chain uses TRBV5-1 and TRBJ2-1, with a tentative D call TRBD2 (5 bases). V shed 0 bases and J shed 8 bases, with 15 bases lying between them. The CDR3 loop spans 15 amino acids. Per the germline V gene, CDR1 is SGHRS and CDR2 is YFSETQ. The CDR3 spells CASSLGVTNQYEQFF. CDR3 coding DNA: TGCGCCAGCAGCTTGGGAGTGACTAACCAATATGAGCAGTTCTTC.

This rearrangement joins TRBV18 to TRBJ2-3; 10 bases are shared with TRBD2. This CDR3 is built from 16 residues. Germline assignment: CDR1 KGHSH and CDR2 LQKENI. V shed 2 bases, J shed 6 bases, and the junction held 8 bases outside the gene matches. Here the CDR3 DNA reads TGTGCCAGCTCACCAGCAGCGGGAGGGCCGGTGGATACGCAGTATTTT. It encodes CASSPAAGGPVDTQYF.

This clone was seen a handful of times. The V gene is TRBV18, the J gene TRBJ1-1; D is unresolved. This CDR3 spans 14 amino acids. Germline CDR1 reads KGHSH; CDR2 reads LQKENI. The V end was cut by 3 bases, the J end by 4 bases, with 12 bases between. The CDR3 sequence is CASSPPNTGTEAFF. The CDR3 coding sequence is TGTGCCAGCTCACCTCCCAATACTGGCACTGAAGCTTTCTTT.

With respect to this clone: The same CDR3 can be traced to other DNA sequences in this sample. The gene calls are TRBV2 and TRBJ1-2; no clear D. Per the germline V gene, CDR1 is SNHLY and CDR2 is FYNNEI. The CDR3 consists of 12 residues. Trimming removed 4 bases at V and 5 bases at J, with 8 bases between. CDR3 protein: CASSVGGYGYTF. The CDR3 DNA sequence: TGTGCCAGCAGTGTTGGCGGGTATGGCTACACCTTC. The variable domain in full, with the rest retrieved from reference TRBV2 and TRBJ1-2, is EPEVTQTPSHQVTQMGQEVILRCVPISNHLYFYWYRQILGQKVEFLVSFYNNEISEKSEIFDDQFSVERPDGSNFTLKIRSTKLEDSAMYFCASSVGGYGYTFGSGTRLTVV.

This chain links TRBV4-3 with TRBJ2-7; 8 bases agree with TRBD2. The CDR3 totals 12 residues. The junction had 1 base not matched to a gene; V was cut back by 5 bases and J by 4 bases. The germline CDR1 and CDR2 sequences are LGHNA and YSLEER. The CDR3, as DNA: TGCGCCAGCAGCAGCGGGGGTTACGAGCAGTACTTC. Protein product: CASSSGGYEQYF.

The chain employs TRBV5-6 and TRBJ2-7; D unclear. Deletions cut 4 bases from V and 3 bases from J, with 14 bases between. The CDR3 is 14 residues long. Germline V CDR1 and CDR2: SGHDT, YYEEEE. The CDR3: CASSPLGYNYEQYF. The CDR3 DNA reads TGTGCCAGCAGCCCACTTGGGTACAACTACGAGCAGTACTTC. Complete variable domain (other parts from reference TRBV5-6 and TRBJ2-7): DAGVTQSPTHLIKTRGQQVTLRCSPKSGHDTVSWYQQALGQGPQFIFQYYEEEERQRGNFPDRFSGHQFPNYSSELNVNALLLGDSALYLCASSPLGYNYEQYFGPGTRLTVT.

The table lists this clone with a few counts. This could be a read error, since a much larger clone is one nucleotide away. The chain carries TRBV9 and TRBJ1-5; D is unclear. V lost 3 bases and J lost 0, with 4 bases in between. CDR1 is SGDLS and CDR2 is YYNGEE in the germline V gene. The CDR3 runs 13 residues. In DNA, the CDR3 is TGTGCCAGCAGCGGGAGTAGCAATCAGCCCCAGCATTTT. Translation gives CASSGSSNQPQHF.

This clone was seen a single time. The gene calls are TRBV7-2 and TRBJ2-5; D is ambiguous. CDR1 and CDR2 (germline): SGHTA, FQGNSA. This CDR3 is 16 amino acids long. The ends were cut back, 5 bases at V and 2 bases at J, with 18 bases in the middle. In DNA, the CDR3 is TGTGCCAGCAGCCGGATCCCCGGCATGGGACAAGAGACCCAGTACTTC. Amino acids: CASSRIPGMGQETQYF.

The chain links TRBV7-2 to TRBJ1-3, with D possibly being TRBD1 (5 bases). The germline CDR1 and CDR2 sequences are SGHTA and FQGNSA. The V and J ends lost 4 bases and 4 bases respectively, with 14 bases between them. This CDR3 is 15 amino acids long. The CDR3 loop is CASSSHRDVGNTIYF. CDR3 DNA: TGTGCCAGCAGCTCCCACCGGGACGTAGGAAACACCATATATTTT. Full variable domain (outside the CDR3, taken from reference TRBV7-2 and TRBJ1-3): GAGVSQSPSNKVTEKGKDVELRCDPISGHTALYWYRQSLGQGLEFLIYFQGNSAPDKSGLPSDRFSAERTGGSVSTLTIQRTQQEDSAVYLCASSSHRDVGNTIYFGEGSWLTVV.

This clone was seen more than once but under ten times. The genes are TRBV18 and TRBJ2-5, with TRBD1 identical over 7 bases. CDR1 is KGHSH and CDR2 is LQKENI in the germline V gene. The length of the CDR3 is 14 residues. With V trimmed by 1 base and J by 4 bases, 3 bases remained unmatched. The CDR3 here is CASSPRDSRETQYF. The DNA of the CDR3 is TGTGCCAGCTCACCACGGGACAGCCGAGAGACCCAGTACTTC.

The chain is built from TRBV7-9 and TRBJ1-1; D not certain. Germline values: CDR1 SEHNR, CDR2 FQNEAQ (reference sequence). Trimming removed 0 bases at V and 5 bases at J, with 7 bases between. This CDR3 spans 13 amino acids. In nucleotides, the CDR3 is TGTGCCAGCAGCTTAGCGCATGGTACTGAAGCTTTCTTT. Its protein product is CASSLAHGTEAFF.

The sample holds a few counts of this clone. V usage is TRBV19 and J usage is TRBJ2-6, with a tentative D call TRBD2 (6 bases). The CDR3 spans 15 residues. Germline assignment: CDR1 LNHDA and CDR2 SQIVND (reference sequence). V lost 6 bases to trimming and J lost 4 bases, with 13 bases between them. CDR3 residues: CASRFGGSGANVLTF. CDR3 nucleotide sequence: TGTGCCAGTAGGTTCGGAGGGAGCGGGGCCAACGTCCTGACTTTC.

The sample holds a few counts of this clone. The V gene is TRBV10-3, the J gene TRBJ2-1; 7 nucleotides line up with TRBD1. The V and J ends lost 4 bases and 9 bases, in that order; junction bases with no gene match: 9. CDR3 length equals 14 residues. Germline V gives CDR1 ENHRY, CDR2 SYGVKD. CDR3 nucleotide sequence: TGTGCCATCAGTGGACAGGGAACCCATGGTGAGCAGTTCTTC. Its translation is CAISGQGTHGEQFF.

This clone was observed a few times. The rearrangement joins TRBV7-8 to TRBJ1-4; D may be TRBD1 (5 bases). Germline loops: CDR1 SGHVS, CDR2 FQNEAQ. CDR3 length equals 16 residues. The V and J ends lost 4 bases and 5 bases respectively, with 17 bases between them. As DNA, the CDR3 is TGTGCCAGCAGCTCTTACAGGTTTCCGGGGAATGAAAAACTGTTTTTT. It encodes CASSSYRFPGNEKLFF. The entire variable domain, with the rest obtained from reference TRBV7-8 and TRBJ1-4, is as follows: GAGVSQSPRYKVAKRGQDVALRCDPISGHVSLFWYQQALGQGPEFLTYFQNEAQLDKSGLPSDRFFAERPEGSVSTLKIQRTQQEDSAVYLCASSSYRFPGNEKLFFGSGTQLSVL.

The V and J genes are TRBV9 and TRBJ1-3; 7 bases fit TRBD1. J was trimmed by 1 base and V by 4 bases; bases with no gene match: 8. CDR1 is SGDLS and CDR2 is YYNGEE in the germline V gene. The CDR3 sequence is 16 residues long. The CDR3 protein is CASSTRQGSSGNTIYF. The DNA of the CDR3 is TGTGCCAGCAGCACAAGACAGGGAAGTTCTGGAAACACCATATATTTT.

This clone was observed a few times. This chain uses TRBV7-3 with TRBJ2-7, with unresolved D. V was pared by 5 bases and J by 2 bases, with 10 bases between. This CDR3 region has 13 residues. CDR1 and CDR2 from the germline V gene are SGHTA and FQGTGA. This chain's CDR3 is CASSLAPTYEQYF. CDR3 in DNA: TGTGCCAGCAGCCTCGCTCCAACCTACGAGCAGTACTTC. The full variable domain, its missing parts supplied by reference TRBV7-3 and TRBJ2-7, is GAGVSQTPSNKVTEKGKYVELRCDPISGHTALYWYRQSLGQGPEFLIYFQGTGAADDSGLPNDRFFAVRPEGSVSTLKIQRTERGDSAVYLCASSLAPTYEQYFGPGTRLTVT.

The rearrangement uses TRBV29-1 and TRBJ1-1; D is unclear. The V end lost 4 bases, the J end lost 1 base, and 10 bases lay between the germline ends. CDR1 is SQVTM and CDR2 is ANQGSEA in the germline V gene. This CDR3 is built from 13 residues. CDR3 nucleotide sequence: TGCAGCGTTGTAGGCGTCACGAACACTGAAGCTTTCTTT. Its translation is CSVVGVTNTEAFF.